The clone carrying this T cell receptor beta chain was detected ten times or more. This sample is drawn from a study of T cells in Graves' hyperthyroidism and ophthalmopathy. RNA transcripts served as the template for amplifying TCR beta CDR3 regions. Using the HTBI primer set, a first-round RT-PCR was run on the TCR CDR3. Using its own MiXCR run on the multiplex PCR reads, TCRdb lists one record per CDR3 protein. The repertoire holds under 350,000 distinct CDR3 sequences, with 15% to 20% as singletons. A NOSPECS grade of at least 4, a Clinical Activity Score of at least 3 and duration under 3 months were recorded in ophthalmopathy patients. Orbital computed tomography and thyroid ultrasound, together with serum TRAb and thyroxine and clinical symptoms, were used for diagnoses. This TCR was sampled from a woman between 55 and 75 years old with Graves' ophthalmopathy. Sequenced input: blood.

In nucleotides, the CDR3 is TGTGCCAGCACGGTCGGGGCTCTCACTGAAGCTTTCTTT. Translated: CASTVGALTEAFF. The rearrangement joins TRBV12-3 or TRBV12-4 to TRBJ1-1; possible D gene TRBD1, 5 bases. V was cut by 7 bases and J by 4 bases, with 13 bases left in between. The CDR3 sequence is 13 residues long.